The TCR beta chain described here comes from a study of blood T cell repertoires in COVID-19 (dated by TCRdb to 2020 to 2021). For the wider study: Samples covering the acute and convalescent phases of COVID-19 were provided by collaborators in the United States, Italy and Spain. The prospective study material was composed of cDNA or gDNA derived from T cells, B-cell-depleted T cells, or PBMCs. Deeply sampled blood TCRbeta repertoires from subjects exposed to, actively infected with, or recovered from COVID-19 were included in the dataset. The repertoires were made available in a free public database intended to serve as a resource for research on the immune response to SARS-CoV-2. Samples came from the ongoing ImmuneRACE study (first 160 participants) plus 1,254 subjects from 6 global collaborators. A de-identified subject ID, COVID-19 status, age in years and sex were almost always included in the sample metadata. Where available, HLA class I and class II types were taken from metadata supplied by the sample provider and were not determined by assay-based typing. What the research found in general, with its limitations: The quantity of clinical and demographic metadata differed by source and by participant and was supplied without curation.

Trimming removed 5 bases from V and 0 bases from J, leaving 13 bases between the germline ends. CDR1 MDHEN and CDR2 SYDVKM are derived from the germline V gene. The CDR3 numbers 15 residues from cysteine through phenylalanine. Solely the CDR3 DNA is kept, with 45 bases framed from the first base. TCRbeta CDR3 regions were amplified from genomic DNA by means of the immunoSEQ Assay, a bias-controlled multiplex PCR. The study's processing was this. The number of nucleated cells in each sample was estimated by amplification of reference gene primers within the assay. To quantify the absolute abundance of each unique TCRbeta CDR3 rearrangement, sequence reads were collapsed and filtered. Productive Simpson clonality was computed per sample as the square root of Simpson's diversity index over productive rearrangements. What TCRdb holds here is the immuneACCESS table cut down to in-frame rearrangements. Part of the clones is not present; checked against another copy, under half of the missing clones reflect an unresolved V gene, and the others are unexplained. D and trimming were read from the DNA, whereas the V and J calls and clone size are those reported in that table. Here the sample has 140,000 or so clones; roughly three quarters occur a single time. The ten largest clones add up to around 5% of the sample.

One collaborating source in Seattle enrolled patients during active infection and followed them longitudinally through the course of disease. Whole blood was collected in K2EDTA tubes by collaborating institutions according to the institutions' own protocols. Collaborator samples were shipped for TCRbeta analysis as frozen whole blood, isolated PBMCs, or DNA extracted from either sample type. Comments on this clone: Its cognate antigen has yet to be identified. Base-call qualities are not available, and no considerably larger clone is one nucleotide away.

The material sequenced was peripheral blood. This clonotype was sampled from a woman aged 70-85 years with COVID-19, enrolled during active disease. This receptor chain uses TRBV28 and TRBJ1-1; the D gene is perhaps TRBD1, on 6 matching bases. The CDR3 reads CASSPQGQVNTEAFF. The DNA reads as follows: TGTGCCAGCAGTCCTCAGGGGCAGGTGAACACTGAAGCTTTCTTT. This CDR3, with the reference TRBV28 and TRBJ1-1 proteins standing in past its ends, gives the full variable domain DVKVTQSSRYLVKRTGEKVFLECVQDMDHENMFWYRQDPGLGLRLIYFSYDVKMKEKGDIPEGYSVSREKKERFSLILESASTNQTSMYLCASSPQGQVNTEAFFGQGTRLTVV.